Below, one T cell receptor beta chain is given with its context. The antigen is unknown. Looked up from germline, CDR1 is SGHRS and CDR2 is YFSETQ. Trimming stripped 2 bases from V and 4 bases from J, with 22 bases between. This CDR3 has 17 residues. This sample is drawn from a study of cytomegalovirus exposure and HLA in healthy donors. The wider study: A previous analysis identified fewer than 130 million unique TCR beta sequences derived from around 200 million T cells.

General study results and limits: A later analysis found most CMV-associated TCR beta chains apparently HLA-restricted. Later analysis placed DRB1 highest and HLA-C lowest in TCR association rates, which differed by HLA locus. No immune exposure information besides CMV serostatus was available.

Vbeta (60) and Jbeta (13) primers were used in the PCR. Sequencing used immunoSEQ multiplex PCR; TCRdb keeps in-frame clones, though not all of them. The sample holds approximately 120,000 clones, around 75% seen once. This TCR came from a man between 25 and 39 years old in good health and CMV-seronegative. The sample comprised PBMCs. The gene calls are TRBV5-1 and TRBJ2-7, with D perhaps matching TRBD2 (7 bases). For the CDR3, the DNA is TGCGCCAGCAGCTTCGGTTGGGGGGGGGCCGATCCTTACGAGCAGTACTTC. Residues: CASSFGWGGADPYEQYF.